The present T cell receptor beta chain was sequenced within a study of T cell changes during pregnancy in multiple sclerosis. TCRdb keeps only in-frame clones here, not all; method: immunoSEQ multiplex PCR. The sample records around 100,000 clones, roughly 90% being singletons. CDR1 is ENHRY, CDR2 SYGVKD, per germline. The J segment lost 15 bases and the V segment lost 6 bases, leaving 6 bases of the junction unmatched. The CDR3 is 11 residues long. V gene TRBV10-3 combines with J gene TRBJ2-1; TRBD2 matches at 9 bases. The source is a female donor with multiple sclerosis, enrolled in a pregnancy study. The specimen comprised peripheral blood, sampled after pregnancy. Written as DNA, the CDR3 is TGTGCCATCAGGACTAGCGGAGAGGTGTTCTTC. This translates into CAIRTSGEVFF.